These T cell receptor beta chains were read from a single sample in a study of blood T cell repertoires in COVID-19. Clones were sequenced by immunoSEQ multiplex PCR, and TCRdb holds only the in-frame ones, with some missing. In the table there are around 220,000 clones, roughly nine tenths of which are singletons. Material for sequencing was peripheral blood. The receptors originated from a woman between 45 and 65 years old with COVID-19, enrolled during active disease. The CDR3 runs from the conserved cysteine through the conserved F or W. A D gene is named only where the DNA matches it firmly.

.,TRBV5-5,TRBJ2-4,CASSLGVGGLVNIQYF
.,TRBV7-6,TRBJ1-6,CASSPTIPYNSPLHF
.,TRBV5-5,TRBJ1-2,CASSPTGYGYTF
.,TRBV21-1,TRBJ2-3,CASSVNRGTSGAADTQYF
.,TRBV5-5,TRBJ2-3,CASSRYYGTDTQYF
TRBD1,TRBV2,TRBJ2-2,CASTGTVSNTGELFF
TRBD1,TRBV7-8,TRBJ1-5,CASSLLGRTGNQPQHF
.,TRBV25-1,TRBJ1-1,CASSERGFGFAEAFF
.,TRBV9,TRBJ1-3,CASSSQGTGNTIYF
.,TRBV3-1/TRBV3-2,TRBJ2-6,CASSQAGVSGANVLTF
.,TRBV15,TRBJ1-1,CATSTGGWAEAFF
TRBD1,TRBV9,TRBJ1-6,CASSFGTGYSPLHF
TRBD2,TRBV15,TRBJ2-1,CATSGTSGGAGEQFF
.,TRBV7-9,TRBJ2-1,CASSPYSTGALIMEQFF
TRBD2,TRBV11-2,TRBJ2-3,CASSLNEVAGGQDTQYF
.,TRBV19,TRBJ2-3,CASSIVAGALNTQYF
TRBD1,TRBV5-6,TRBJ1-5,CASSLQGIWDQPQHF
TRBD1,TRBV9,TRBJ1-3,CASSPGTGRGENTIYF
TRBD2,TRBV6-5,TRBJ2-7,CASRERGGLDEQYF
.,TRBV18,TRBJ1-3,CASSPDLGGNTIYF
TRBD1,TRBV7-9,TRBJ2-7,CASSLEGTGRLYF
TRBD1,TRBV5-1,TRBJ2-2,CASSLEWRQGSTGELFF
.,TRBV12-3/TRBV12-4,TRBJ2-7,CASSWRGQYEQYF
.,TRBV7-2,TRBJ2-3,CASSLRTNTDTQYF
.,TRBV7-8,TRBJ2-2,CASSLASEGGGELFF
.,TRBV30,TRBJ1-5,CAWSFGREWQPQHF
TRBD1,TRBV27,TRBJ1-5,CASSSNRGRSRDQPQHF
TRBD1,TRBV5-5,TRBJ1-6,CASSPEGAWTYNSPLHF
.,TRBV18,TRBJ1-4,CASSPGQLLTNEKLFF
.,TRBV6-6,TRBJ1-1,CASSSQGLNTEAFF
.,TRBV19,TRBJ1-1,CASRSPKSGTEAFF
TRBD1,TRBV10-3,TRBJ1-5,CATKGQGGNQPQHF
TRBD2,TRBV7-3,TRBJ2-5,CASSLSGGPQETQYF
.,TRBV3-1/TRBV3-2,TRBJ2-2,CASSRGPGELFF
TRBD1,TRBV28,TRBJ2-3,CASSHTGGAGTDTQYF
TRBD1,TRBV4-1,TRBJ2-4,CASSQGIDRANKNIQYF
TRBD2,TRBV20-1,TRBJ2-7,CSASTRRGGSEQYF
.,TRBV27,TRBJ2-1,CASSLDKRQFF
.,TRBV6-2/TRBV6-3,TRBJ2-1,CASSTGPEVWDEQFF
TRBD1,TRBV4-1,TRBJ2-7,CASSQDTGEDEQYF
.,TRBV5-4,TRBJ2-3,CASSRTGSTDTQYF
.,TRBV6-5,TRBJ2-1,CASRGGGDNEQFF
TRBD2,TRBV29-1,TRBJ2-1,CSAHGVAGTEQFF
.,TRBV11-3,TRBJ2-4,CASSPYSRDFDLGRNIQYF
.,TRBV11-3,TRBJ2-1,CASSLRGKNEQFF
.,TRBV5-6,TRBJ2-1,CASTLVQLYNEQFF
TRBD1,TRBV5-1,TRBJ2-5,CASSDSGTGGPQETQYF
TRBD1,TRBV6-5,TRBJ1-2,CASIAGTGGNYGYTF
TRBD1,TRBV12-5,TRBJ2-4,CASGLRLGGDRGRDIQYF
TRBD2,TRBV29-1,TRBJ2-1,CSVVLGRGLAGGLYNEQFF
TRBD1,TRBV19,TRBJ1-4,CASSHGTGPGGEKLFF
TRBD1,TRBV7-8,TRBJ1-5,CASSAAGTGVNQPQHF
.,TRBV27,TRBJ1-6,CASSPLEGMNSPLHF
.,TRBV5-1,TRBJ1-4,CASSLGLGGEKLFF
.,TRBV12-5,TRBJ1-4,CASAGVKLFF
TRBD1,TRBV6-1,TRBJ2-5,CASSELGQGVEETQYF
.,TRBV7-6,TRBJ1-6,CASSLVGGQNNSPLHF
.,TRBV6-6,TRBJ2-5,CASGQSQETQYF